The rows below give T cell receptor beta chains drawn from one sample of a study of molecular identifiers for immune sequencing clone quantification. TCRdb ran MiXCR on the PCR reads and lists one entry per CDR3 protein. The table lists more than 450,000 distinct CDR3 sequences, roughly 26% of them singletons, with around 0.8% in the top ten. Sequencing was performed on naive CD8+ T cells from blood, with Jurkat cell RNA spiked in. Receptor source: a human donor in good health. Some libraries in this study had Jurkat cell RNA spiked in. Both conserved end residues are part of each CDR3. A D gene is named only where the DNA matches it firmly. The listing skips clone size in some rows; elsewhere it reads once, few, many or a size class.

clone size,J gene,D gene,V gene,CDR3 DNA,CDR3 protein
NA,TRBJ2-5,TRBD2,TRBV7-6,TGTGCCAGCAGCCCTATCCTGGAGCTGGCGGGGGGGACCCAGTACTTC,CASSPILELAGGTQYF
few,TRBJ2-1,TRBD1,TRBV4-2,TGTGCCAGCAGCCAAGATCAGGGGGCGGTCAATGAGCAGTTCTTC,CASSQDQGAVNEQFF
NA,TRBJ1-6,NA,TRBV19,TGTGCCAGTAGTCTGCTGAGCTCCTATAATTCACCCCTCCACTTT,CASSLLSSYNSPLHF
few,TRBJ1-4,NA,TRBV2,TGTGCCAGCAGTACTCCGGGGGCTGAAGGGGAAAAACTGTTTTTT,CASSTPGAEGEKLFF
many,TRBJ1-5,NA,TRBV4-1,TGCGCCAGCAGCCGCTCTGGACAGCGAGATAATCAGCCCCAGCATTTT,CASSRSGQRDNQPQHF
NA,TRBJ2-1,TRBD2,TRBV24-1,TGTGCCACCAGTGATTCCCAAGGGAGTCTAGCGGGGGGCCAACAGTTCTTC,CATSDSQGSLAGGQQFF
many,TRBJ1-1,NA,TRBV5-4,TGTGCCAGCAGCTCCAGGGGCTACCTAAACACTGAAGCTTTCTTT,CASSSRGYLNTEAFF
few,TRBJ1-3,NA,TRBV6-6,TGTGCCAGCACGTGGTCGCTACAGGGTATAGACACCATATATTTT,CASTWSLQGIDTIYF
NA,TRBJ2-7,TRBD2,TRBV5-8,TGTGCCAGCAGCTACCCGGGACTAGCGGGAGGCCGGGAAAGCTCCTACGAGCAGTACTTC,CASSYPGLAGGRESSYEQYF
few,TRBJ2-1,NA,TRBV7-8,TGTGCCAGCAGCGGAGGAGCGCGGACCTCCTACAATGAGCAGTTCTTC,CASSGGARTSYNEQFF
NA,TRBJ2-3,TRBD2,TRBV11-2,TGTGCCAGCAGCTTTGTACTAGCGGGAGGGCCTTGGATAGATTCGCAGTATTTT,CASSFVLAGGPWIDSQYF